This T cell receptor (beta chain) is from a study of T-cell memory formation after mild COVID-19. Study as a whole: TCR clusters mostly belonged to single donors. Overall study results and limits: CD8+ contracting clones occupied EMRA, while CD4+ ones occupied mainly CM and EM.

TCRdb itself ran the 5' RACE reads through MiXCR, one entry per CDR3 protein. The sample holds 410,000 or so distinct CDR3 sequences; more than 20% are singletons and the top ten take 10% to 15%. Turning to this clonotype: The antigen remains unidentified.

This CDR3 comprises 15 residues. The germline V gene has CDR1 KGHDR and CDR2 SFDVKD. V was trimmed by 6 bases and J by 1 base, leaving 14 bases between them. The sequence derives from an adult woman who had mild COVID-19 (a few samples of this study predate the infection). Cell type and time point are not known. Sequenced material: PBMCs or a T cell subset sorted from them (not recorded which). The chain couples TRBV24-1 to TRBJ1-1; no firm D call. CDR3 residues: CATSTTLKRNTEAFF. The CDR3 DNA follows: TGTGCCACCAGTACAACCCTGAAACGGAACACTGAAGCTTTCTTT.